This T cell receptor (beta chain) was documented in a study of T cell responses to AZD1222 COVID-19 vaccine. Overall study context: Combined were second doses at about 4 or about 12 weeks.

Study-wide results and limits: No repertoire was sampled before or during the peak T cell response, only after it. Mostly white British, mostly female donors; authors suggested clonal diversity may be underestimated.

Trimming stripped 3 bases from V and 7 bases from J, with 16 bases between. Per germline, CDR1 KGHSH and CDR2 LQKENI. The CDR3 sequence is 15 residues long. This clone was seen just once. Its antigen is not identified. Assay used: immunoSEQ multiplex PCR; TCRdb lists only in-frame clones, some missing. The data show 95,000 to 100,000 clones, 75% to 95% seen once. The chain joins TRBV18 to TRBJ2-1; weak D call: TRBD2 (6 bases). The sample consisted of peripheral blood, taken on day 0 of AZD1222 vaccination. The sequence came from an adult in good health. Here the CDR3 reads CASSPRLAFRNEQFF. CDR3 DNA sequence: TGTGCCAGCTCACCGCGGCTAGCGTTCAGGAATGAGCAGTTCTTC.